The source of this T cell receptor beta chain is a study of Ad26.COV2.S vaccination and SARS-CoV-2 variants. Whole-study findings and limits: The placebo group had lower spike-specific TCR breadth than the vaccine recipients did. Once vaccination had occurred, spike-specific CD8+ and CD4+ T cell responses reportedly showed substantial breadth. Vaccine and placebo recipients had similar non-spike TCR breadth. Analyses that measured TCR breadth and depth may have underestimated total T cell responses.

The CDR3 loop spans 14 amino acids. Germline CDR1 reads MNHNY; CDR2 reads SVGAGI (reference sequence). The junction had 6 bases not matched to a gene; V was cut back by 5 bases and J by 6 bases. Generated by immunoSEQ multiplex PCR, the TCRdb table keeps only in-frame clones and is missing some. The repertoire has about 180,000 clones, around nine tenths of them found once; the top ten carry more than 4.5%. As concerns this clone: Its antigen is unknown.

The specimen was peripheral blood, collected after recovery from COVID-19. The sequence derives from a human donor who had recovered from COVID-19. V is TRBV6-6 and J is TRBJ2-3; 9 bases line up with TRBD2. The CDR3 spells CASSPHLAGDTQYF. In nucleotides, the CDR3 is TGTGCCAGCAGTCCACATCTAGCGGGGGATACGCAGTATTTT.